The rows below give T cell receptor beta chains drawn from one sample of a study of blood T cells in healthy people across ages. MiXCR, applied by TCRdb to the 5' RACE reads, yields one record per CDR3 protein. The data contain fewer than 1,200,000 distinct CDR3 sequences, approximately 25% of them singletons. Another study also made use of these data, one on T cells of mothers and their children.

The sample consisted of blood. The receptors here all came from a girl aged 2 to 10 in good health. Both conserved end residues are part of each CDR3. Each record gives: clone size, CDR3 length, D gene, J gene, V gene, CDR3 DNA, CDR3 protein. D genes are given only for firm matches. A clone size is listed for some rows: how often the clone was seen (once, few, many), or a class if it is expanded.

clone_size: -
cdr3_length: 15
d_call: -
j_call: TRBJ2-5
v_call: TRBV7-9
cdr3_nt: TGTGCCAGCAGCGTGGGGGGCATAAACCAAGAGACCCAGTACTTC
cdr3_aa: CASSVGGINQETQYF

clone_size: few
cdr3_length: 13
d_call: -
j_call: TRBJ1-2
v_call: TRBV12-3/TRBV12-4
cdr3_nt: TGTGCCAGCAGAGGGGACAAGACTTATGGCTACACCTTC
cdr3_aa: CASRGDKTYGYTF

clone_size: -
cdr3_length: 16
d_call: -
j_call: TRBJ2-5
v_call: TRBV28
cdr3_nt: TGTGCCAGCAGTTCGCCGGCCAGGGGTGTGGACGAGACCCAGTACTTC
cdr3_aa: CASSSPARGVDETQYF

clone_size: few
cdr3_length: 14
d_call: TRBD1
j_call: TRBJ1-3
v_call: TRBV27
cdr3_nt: TGTGCCAGCAGTACAGGGGACGGCGGAAACACCATATATTTT
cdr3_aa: CASSTGDGGNTIYF

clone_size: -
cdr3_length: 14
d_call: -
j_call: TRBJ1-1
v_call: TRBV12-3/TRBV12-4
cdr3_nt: TGTGCCAGCAGTCTACAGGTGGGAGGCACTGAAGCTTTCTTT
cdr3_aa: CASSLQVGGTEAFF

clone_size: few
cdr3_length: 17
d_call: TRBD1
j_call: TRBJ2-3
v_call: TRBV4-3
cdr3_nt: TGCGCCAGCAGCCACCTTCCGGGACAGGGTCCTTCAGATACGCAGTATTTT
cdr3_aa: CASSHLPGQGPSDTQYF

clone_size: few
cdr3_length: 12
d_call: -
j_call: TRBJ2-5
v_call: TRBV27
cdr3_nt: TGTGCCAGCAGTTTAATAGCTGGGCCCCAGTACTTC
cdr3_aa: CASSLIAGPQYF

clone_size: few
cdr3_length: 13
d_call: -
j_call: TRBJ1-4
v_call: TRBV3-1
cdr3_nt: TGTGCCAGCAGCCAAGAGGGTAATGAAAAACTGTTTTTT
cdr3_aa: CASSQEGNEKLFF

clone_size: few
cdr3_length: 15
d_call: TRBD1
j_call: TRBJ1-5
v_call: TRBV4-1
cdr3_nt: TGCGCCAGCAGCCCAGCCGGACAGGGTAATCAACCCCAGCATTTT
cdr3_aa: CASSPAGQGNQPQHF

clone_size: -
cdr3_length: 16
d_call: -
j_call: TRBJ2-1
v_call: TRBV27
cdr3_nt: TGTGCCAGCAGTTTATCGGCGGGGACTCTTTACAATGAGCAGTTCTTC
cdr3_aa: CASSLSAGTLYNEQFF

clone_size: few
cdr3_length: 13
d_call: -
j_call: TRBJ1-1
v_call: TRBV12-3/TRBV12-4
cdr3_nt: TGTGCCACTTTGGTGGGGGGGCACACTGAAGCTTTCTTT
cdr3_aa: CATLVGGHTEAFF

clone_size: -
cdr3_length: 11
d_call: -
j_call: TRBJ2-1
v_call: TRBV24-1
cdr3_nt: TGTGCCACCAGTGATTCCAGTGAGCAGTTCTTC
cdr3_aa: CATSDSSEQFF

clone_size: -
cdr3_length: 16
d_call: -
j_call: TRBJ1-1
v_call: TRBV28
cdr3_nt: TGTGCCAGCAGTTTATCCAGGGCTAAGATGAACACTGAAGCTTTCTTT
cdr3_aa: CASSLSRAKMNTEAFF

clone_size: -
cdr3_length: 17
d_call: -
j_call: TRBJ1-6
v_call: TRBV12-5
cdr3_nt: TGTGCTACTGCTGGTCGGGAACAGGACCCGAGAAGGTCACCCCTCCACTTT
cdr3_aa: CATAGREQDPRRSPLHF